Shown below are 10 T cell receptor beta chains from a single sample sequenced in a study of lymphopenia after photon versus proton radiotherapy. The method was immunoSEQ multiplex PCR; TCRdb's version includes in-frame clones alone and lacks a portion of them. The sample records around 15,000 clones, about 85% being singletons. The specimen comprised peripheral blood, sampled from a patient treated with proton-based radiotherapy. All receptors come from a woman aged 55-75 years with cholangiocarcinoma. Some clones in this sample may be carry-over from other donors' samples.

This clone is a singleton in its sample. The chain recombines TRBV28 with TRBJ2-2; 9 positions match TRBD1. CDR1 and CDR2 from the germline V gene are MDHEN and SYDVKM. This CDR3 region has 17 residues. The ends lost 2 bases at V and 0 bases at J; junction bases unmatched: 4. The CDR3 DNA is TGTGCCAGCAGTTTAAACAGGGGGCACGCGAACACCGGGGAGCTGTTTTTT. Residues: CASSLNRGHANTGELFF.

The rearrangement links TRBV19 to TRBJ2-7; D gene ambiguous. The CDR3 length is 13 residues. The germline gives CDR1 LNHDA, CDR2 SQIVND (reference sequence). V gave up 1 base and J gave up 5 bases, with 9 bases separating them. The CDR3 DNA is TGTGCCAGTAGTATAGGGGTGGGGAACGAGCAGTACTTC. Its protein product is CASSIGVGNEQYF. The entire variable domain, with the rest obtained from reference TRBV19 and TRBJ2-7, is as follows: DGGITQSPKYLFRKEGQNVTLSCEQNLNHDAMYWYRQDPGQGLRLIYYSQIVNDFQKGDIAEGYSVSREKKESFPLTVTSAQKNPTAFYLCASSIGVGNEQYFGPGTRLTVT.

This clone is a singleton in its sample. The rearrangement joins TRBV5-1 to TRBJ2-5; D is perhaps TRBD1 (6 bases). The CDR3 loop spans 15 amino acids. CDR1 and CDR2 (germline): SGHRS, YFSETQ. Trimming left V 0 bases short and J 5 bases short, with 14 bases between. The DNA for the CDR3 is TGCGCCAGCAGCTTGGTTTGGGGGCGAAGGGAGACCCAGTACTTC. Its translation is CASSLVWGRRETQYF.

The chain joins TRBV5-4 to TRBJ1-1; D remains unclear. Trimming pared 4 bases from V and 0 bases from J, leaving 13 bases between. This CDR3 is built from 15 residues. The germline CDR1 and CDR2 sequences are SGHNT and YYREEE (reference sequence). CDR3 in DNA: TGTGCCAGCAGCCCCGGTTTCCAGGTGAACACTGAAGCTTTCTTT. This encodes CASSPGFQVNTEAFF.

The chain couples TRBV25-1 to TRBJ2-7; TRBD1 matches at 10 bases. With 4 bases clipped from V and 6 bases from J, the junction kept 9 bases outside the gene matches. CDR3 length equals 15 residues. CDR1 is MGHDK, CDR2 SYGVNS, per germline. The CDR3 region has the DNA TGTGCCAGCAGTGGTAGTGGACAGGGGGTAGGCGAGCAGTACTTC. Translation gives CASSGSGQGVGEQYF.

This clone was seen just once. The DNA for the CDR3 is TGTGCCAGCAGGACAGCGGGAGGGAGGAAAGATACGCAGTATTTT. This gives the protein CASRTAGGRKDTQYF. The chain employs TRBV6-5 and TRBJ2-3; 10 nucleotides line up with TRBD2. The V segment lost 6 bases and the J segment 5 bases; nucleotides outside the gene matches: 8. Germline V gives CDR1 MNHEY, CDR2 SVGAGI. This CDR3 has 15 amino acids.

The gene calls are TRBV5-1 and TRBJ1-3, with D possibly being TRBD1 (6 bases). This CDR3 is built from 15 residues. V lost 3 bases to trimming and J lost 2 bases, with 12 bases between them. Per the germline V gene, CDR1 is SGHRS and CDR2 is YFSETQ. The CDR3 reads CASSSEGEPGNTIYF. In nucleotides, the CDR3 is TGCGCCAGCAGCTCGGAGGGGGAGCCTGGAAACACCATATATTTT.

The chain links TRBV5-1 to TRBJ2-3; 8 nucleotides align to TRBD2. J lost 6 bases, V lost 4 bases, and 10 bases had no gene match. CDR3 length equals 15 residues. Looked up from germline, CDR1 is SGHRS and CDR2 is YFSETQ. CDR3 DNA: TGCGCCAGCAGCAACAGAGCGGGAGAGCCCGATACGCAGTATTTT. This encodes CASSNRAGEPDTQYF. The full variable domain, in which reference TRBV5-1 and TRBJ2-3 provide the parts outside the CDR3, is KAGVTQTPRYLIKTRGQQVTLSCSPISGHRSVSWYQQTPGQGLQFLFEYFSETQRNKGNFPGRFSGRQFSNSRSEMNVSTLELGDSALYLCASSNRAGEPDTQYFGPGTRLTVL.

The chain couples TRBV7-8 to TRBJ2-7; TRBD2 matches at 10 bases. Germline CDR1 reads SGHVS; CDR2 reads FQNEAQ. The CDR3 loop spans 16 amino acids. After removal of 1 base from V and 2 bases from J, the junction contained 5 bases not matched to a gene. Here the CDR3 reads CASSLERAGGPYEQYF. Here the CDR3 DNA reads TGTGCCAGCAGCTTAGAACGAGCGGGGGGGCCCTACGAGCAGTACTTC.

The chain recombines TRBV5-1 with TRBJ1-5, with D maybe TRBD1 (5 bases). Between the trimmed V and J ends, which lost 4 bases and 5 bases, there was a span of 10 bases. Germline V gives CDR1 SGHRS, CDR2 YFSETQ. CDR3 length: 13 residues. The CDR3 sequence is CASSLGTDQPQHF. In DNA form, the CDR3 reads TGCGCCAGCAGCCTCGGGACCGATCAGCCCCAGCATTTT.